A selection of T cell receptor beta chains follows, all from one sample in a study of T-cell memory formation after mild COVID-19. Each CDR3 protein gets one entry after TCRdb re-called the 5' RACE reads with MiXCR. The sample yields approximately 480,000 distinct CDR3 sequences, 15% to 20% seen once. Sequencing was carried out using PBMCs or a T cell subset sorted from them (not recorded which). The receptor source for this set is an adult woman who had mild COVID-19 (a few samples of this study predate the infection). Cell type and time point are not known. Each CDR3 is given without its conserved first and last residue.

TRBJ2-3	TRBV7-8	ASSPIRRGETDTQY
TRBJ2-6	TRBV7-8	ASSSTRVLGANVLT
TRBJ2-2	TRBV7-3	ASGTGATGELF
TRBJ2-6	TRBV20-1	SARDLAGSYSGANVLT
TRBJ2-2	TRBV11-2	ASSFHGPVTGELF
TRBJ2-1	TRBV20-1	SELAGGMDEQF
TRBJ2-1	TRBV4-1	ASSQGPREPNEQF
TRBJ2-6	TRBV6-5	ASSYSGQFSGANVLT
TRBJ1-5	TRBV5-1	ASSLDSFSNQPQH
TRBJ1-1	TRBV12-3/TRBV12-4	ASNEGIDSRAEAF
TRBJ1-6	TRBV9	ASSVGWVPNSPLH
TRBJ2-1	TRBV12-3/TRBV12-4	ASSPLGEQF
TRBJ2-7	TRBV7-9	ASTSYGRGDTYEQY
TRBJ2-3	TRBV9	ASSVGGAGSGDTQY
TRBJ2-5	TRBV4-2	ASSQEARGGETQY
TRBJ1-1	TRBV7-9	ASSLDPAAGGTEAF
TRBJ2-7	TRBV29-1	SGKTWMGQGTYEQY
TRBJ1-2	TRBV20-1	SAKWARDRTSLLSYT
TRBJ1-1	TRBV12-3/TRBV12-4	ASRTRSGAF
TRBJ2-1	TRBV23-1	ASRTTLRDKDNEQF
TRBJ2-2	TRBV12-3/TRBV12-4	ASSPSLPAANTGELF
TRBJ2-3	TRBV9	ASSVAASGGESTDTQY
TRBJ1-2	TRBV9	ASSHGQGDGYT
TRBJ2-1	TRBV7-2	AIAISGSNNEQF
TRBJ2-2	TRBV11-2	ASSRLAGHTGELF
TRBJ2-7	TRBV12-3/TRBV12-4	ASSLYRYEQY
TRBJ2-2	TRBV7-6	ASSLVATGELF
TRBJ2-4	TRBV7-2	ASSRTGTSASKNIQY
TRBJ2-1	TRBV5-1	ASSLSLSSYNEQF
TRBJ1-1	TRBV7-9	ASSYRTGVTEAF
TRBJ1-1	TRBV4-2	ASSPGVQVLMNTEAF
TRBJ1-2	TRBV25-1	ASSEWGRGT
TRBJ2-6	TRBV6-2/TRBV6-3	ASTPGGIGANVLT
TRBJ1-2	TRBV5-1	ASSLVGGDDGYT
TRBJ2-7	TRBV6-6	ASSYSWRGKTYEQY
TRBJ2-3	TRBV25-1	ASSDHAGSDTQY
TRBJ2-1	TRBV27	ASSYAGRSGEQF
TRBJ1-1	TRBV25-1	AVQGTSTEAF
TRBJ2-2	TRBV4-1	ASSPSYTGISNTGELF
TRBJ2-4	TRBV4-1	ASSHPGGNIQY
TRBJ2-2	TRBV7-9	ASSLVRGANTGELF
TRBJ2-3	TRBV25-1	ASSSPGDSLLTDTQY
TRBJ2-3	TRBV20-1	SGDLSTDTQY
TRBJ1-6	TRBV9	ASSVTGYNSPLH
TRBJ2-1	TRBV29-1	SVERPSGQQF
TRBJ2-7	TRBV27	ASSLTIGTAYEQY
TRBJ2-2	TRBV5-1	ASSGTDTGELF
TRBJ2-7	TRBV9	ASSPDGGQLR
TRBJ1-1	TRBV7-9	ASSSPGQFEAF
TRBJ2-3	TRBV10-3	AISDPSKRDFTDTQY
TRBJ1-5	TRBV6-1	ASSRQDDSNQPQH
TRBJ2-2	TRBV5-5	ASSLITGKNTGELF
TRBJ2-2	TRBV4-1	ASSQGLAYTGTGELF
TRBJ1-6	TRBV20-1	SASAEAMGNSPLH